Below, 30 T cell receptor beta chains from the same sample are listed, as sequenced in a study of T cell repertoires in cytomegalovirus infection. TCRdb re-called the reads with MiXCR, one entry per CDR3 protein. The profile shows over 85,000 distinct CDR3 sequences, 16% of them singletons. Sample: PBMCs. Receptors were obtained from a human donor in good health (CMV status not recorded). Some clones in this sample may be carry-over from other donors' samples.

The chain has TRBV7-2 and TRBJ1-2, with 8 bases lining up with TRBD1. J was trimmed by 2 bases and V by 2 bases; bases with no gene match: 7. Germline V gives CDR1 SGHTA, CDR2 FQGNSA. CDR3 size: 16 residues. CDR3 residues: CASSLTRQGNNYGYTF. The CDR3 nucleotides read TGTGCCAGCAGCTTAACCCGACAGGGGAACAACTATGGCTACACCTTC.

This clonotype was detected many times. This chain uses TRBV7-8 with TRBJ2-7; the D gene is possibly TRBD1 (5 bases). This CDR3 is built from 14 residues. Germline-derived CDR1 and CDR2 are SGHVS and FQNEAQ. The V end lost 3 bases, the J end lost 0 bases, and 9 bases lay between the germline ends. The CDR3 coding sequence is TGTGCCAGCAGCTTCAGGGTCCACTCCTACGAGCAGTACTTC. Encoded protein: CASSFRVHSYEQYF.

This clonotype was detected ten times or more. This chain uses TRBV7-2 with TRBJ2-5, with 7 bases that match TRBD2. J gave up 3 bases and V 4 bases, and 11 bases lay outside the gene matches. CDR3 length equals 16 residues. The germline gives CDR1 SGHTA, CDR2 FQGNSA. The DNA for the CDR3 is TGTGCCAGCAGCTGGGGGGGTGGGACGGAAGAAGAGACCCAGTACTTC. As protein: CASSWGGGTEEETQYF. Variable domain in full (rest from reference TRBV7-2 and TRBJ2-5): GAGVSQSPSNKVTEKGKDVELRCDPISGHTALYWYRQSLGQGLEFLIYFQGNSAPDKSGLPSDRFSAERTGGSVSTLTIQRTQQEDSAVYLCASSWGGGTEEETQYFGPGTRLLVL.

The chain is built from TRBV6-1 and TRBJ2-3; D unresolved. This CDR3 has 11 residues. V gave up 7 bases and J gave up 5 bases, with 7 bases separating them. Germline CDR1 and CDR2: MNHNS and SASEGT. CDR3 sequence reads: CASTIRDTQYF. In DNA, the CDR3 is TGTGCCAGCACCATTAGAGATACGCAGTATTTT.

This clonotype turned up a few times. The CDR3 spells CASSLHYGEGGYTF. The CDR3 bases are TGCGCCAGCAGCCTCCATTACGGGGAGGGTGGCTACACCTTC. The chain uses TRBV5-1 and TRBJ1-2; D unclear. V was shortened by 4 bases and J by 7 bases, with 17 bases between the two germline ends. Germline V gene sequence: CDR1 SGHRS, CDR2 YFSETQ. The CDR3 covers 14 residues.

There are a few counts of this clonotype. This chain links TRBV30 with TRBJ1-4; D unresolved. Germline V gene data show CDR1 as GTSNPN and CDR2 as SVGIG (reference sequence). V was cut by 1 base and J by 7 bases, with 7 bases left in between. The CDR3 runs 12 residues. The CDR3 loop is CAWSAGGEKLFF. In DNA form, the CDR3 reads TGTGCCTGGAGTGCCGGAGGTGAAAAACTGTTTTTT.

This clonotype has only a few counts. The chain uses TRBV2 and TRBJ1-1; D is unclear. This CDR3 is built from 10 residues. Deletions cut 4 bases from V and 7 bases from J, with 4 bases between. Germline values: CDR1 SNHLY, CDR2 FYNNEI. Here the CDR3 DNA reads TGTGCCAGCAGTGGGGTTGAAGCTTTCTTT. This translates into CASSGVEAFF.

This clonotype came up a few times. The rearrangement joins TRBV20-1 to TRBJ1-2, with D possibly matching TRBD1 (5 bases). The CDR3 is 13 amino acids. V gave up 1 base and J gave up 4 bases, with 10 bases separating them. Germline CDR1 DFQATT, CDR2 SNEGSKA (reference sequence). CDR3 sequence reads: CSARVRGAYGYTF. CDR3 DNA sequence: TGCAGTGCTAGAGTCCGCGGGGCCTATGGCTACACCTTC.

This clonotype was observed many times. The chain carries TRBV20-1 and TRBJ2-5; 10 bases fit TRBD2. The CDR3 is 18 amino acids. Looked up from germline, CDR1 is DFQATT and CDR2 is SNEGSKA (reference sequence). V lost 3 bases to trimming and J lost 4 bases; unmatched junction nucleotides: 17. The DNA of the CDR3 is TGCAGTGCTAGGGTCCCGAGAAGAGCGGGGGGGCCCCGAGAGACCCAGTACTTC. Translated, it gives CSARVPRRAGGPRETQYF.

This clonotype showed up just a few times. V and J are TRBV20-1 and TRBJ1-4, with D unclear. CDR3 length equals 16 residues. V was trimmed by 0 bases and J by 2 bases, leaving 13 bases between them. Looked up from germline, CDR1 is DFQATT and CDR2 is SNEGSKA (reference sequence). CDR3 amino acids: CSARDSGESTNEKLFF. For the CDR3, the DNA is TGCAGTGCTAGAGATTCCGGGGAGTCCACTAATGAAAAACTGTTTTTT.

The gene calls are TRBV14 and TRBJ1-4; the D is unclear. CDR3 length equals 14 residues. V gave up 0 bases and J gave up 10 bases, with 12 bases separating them. CDR1 and CDR2 (germline): SGHDN, FVKESK. In DNA form, the CDR3 reads TGTGCCAGCAGCCAAGATCATCTGGGCGGAAAACTGTTTTTT. It encodes CASSQDHLGGKLFF.

This clonotype was seen only a few times. This chain joins TRBV27 and TRBJ2-1; perhaps TRBD1 as D (5 bases). The germline V gene has CDR1 MNHEY and CDR2 SMNVEV (reference sequence). The ends were cut back, 3 bases at V and 9 bases at J, with 12 bases in the middle. The CDR3 is 13 amino acids. The CDR3 nucleotides read TGTGCCAGCAGTTTGGGGCGGTTTGGTGAGCAGTTCTTC. The encoded protein is CASSLGRFGEQFF.

The gene calls are TRBV4-2 and TRBJ2-1; TRBD2 agrees at 9 bases. CDR3 length equals 17 residues. Germline lookup yields CDR1 LGHNA and CDR2 YNFKEQ. The trim removed 4 bases at V and 0 bases at J, leaving 7 bases unmatched. The CDR3 loop is CASSPRTSALSYNEQFF. CDR3 DNA sequence: TGTGCCAGCAGCCCCCGGACTAGCGCGCTCTCCTACAATGAGCAGTTCTTC.

This clonotype has a count of ten or more. The chain joins TRBV20-1 to TRBJ1-1; D perhaps matches TRBD1 (6 bases). Trimming took 1 base from V and 4 from J, leaving 13 bases between them. The CDR3 sequence is 14 residues long. Germline-derived CDR1 and CDR2 are DFQATT and SNEGSKA (reference sequence). The CDR3 bases are TGCAGTGCTAGAGGAGGGGGTGGAATCACTGAAGCTTTCTTT. Translating gives CSARGGGGITEAFF.

Comments on this clonotype: Compared with germline, one end of the junction differs, possibly owing to a read error. This chain joins TRBV5-4 and TRBJ1-1; TRBD1 matches 8 bases. This CDR3 comprises 16 residues. Looked up from germline, CDR1 is SGHNT and CDR2 is YYREEE (reference sequence). The CDR3 DNA sequence: TGTGCCAGCAGCGCTGGACAGGGCGGGCGAAACACTGAAGCCTTCTTT. This translates into CASSAGQGGRNTEAFF.

This clonotype was detected only a few times. The V call is TRBV24-1, the J call TRBJ1-2; no clear D gene. Germline CDR1 KGHDR, CDR2 SFDVKD. Deletions cut 7 bases from V and 2 bases from J, with 10 bases between. The CDR3 length is 13 residues. The CDR3 is CATSPRENYGYTF. In DNA form, the CDR3 reads TGTGCCACCAGCCCCCGAGAGAACTATGGCTACACCTTC.

The sample holds many counts of this clonotype. The gene calls are TRBV11-2 and TRBJ2-5, with unresolved D. This CDR3 is 16 amino acids long. V was clipped by 0 bases and J by 4 bases, with 15 bases between them. Per the germline V gene, CDR1 is SGHAT and CDR2 is FQNNGV. CDR3 in amino acids: CASSLDWTGAGETQYF. The CDR3 nucleotides are TGTGCCAGCAGCTTAGATTGGACCGGTGCAGGAGAGACCCAGTACTTC.

This clonotype was counted many times. The CDR3 DNA reads TGTGCCAGCAGCTTAAAGGGATCCTACAATGAGCAGTTCTTC. Translated: CASSLKGSYNEQFF. The chain links TRBV7-8 to TRBJ2-1; D not resolved. Germline V CDR1 and CDR2: SGHVS, FQNEAQ. This CDR3 region has 14 residues. V lost 2 bases and J lost 1, with 6 bases in between.

The sample holds many counts of this clonotype. The J gene is TRBJ1-5, the V gene TRBV10-3, with a possible D match to TRBD1 (5 bases). CDR1 ENHRY and CDR2 SYGVKD come from the germline V gene. This CDR3 comprises 13 residues. V was pared by 7 bases and J by 7 bases, with 14 bases between. The CDR3 DNA reads TGTGCCATCACCGAGGGGTTAGGACAGCCCCAGCATTTT. It yields the protein CAITEGLGQPQHF.

By share, this clonotype counts as medium-sized. The gene calls are TRBV7-9 and TRBJ1-3; D gene ambiguous. The ends were cut back, 5 bases at V and 4 bases at J, with 12 bases in the middle. CDR1 SEHNR and CDR2 FQNEAQ come from the germline V gene (reference sequence). The CDR3 has 14 residues. The CDR3 nucleotides read TGTGCCAGCAGCCAAAGGAGGACCGGAAACACCATATATTTT. This encodes CASSQRRTGNTIYF. Supplemented by reference TRBV7-9 and TRBJ1-3, the full variable domain reads DTGVSQNPRHKITKRGQNVTFRCDPISEHNRLYWYRQTLGQGPEFLTYFQNEAQLEKSRLLSDRFSAERPKGSFSTLEIQRTEQGDSAMYLCASSQRRTGNTIYFGEGSWLTVV.

This clonotype was seen ten or more times. The CDR3 nucleotides read TGTGCCAGCAGCCCTCGACAGGCCGGGGACTATGGCTACACCTTC. This translates into CASSPRQAGDYGYTF. This chain uses TRBV7-2 with TRBJ1-2, with a tentative D call TRBD1 (6 bases). This CDR3 region has 15 residues. V gave up 5 bases and J gave up 3 bases, with 16 bases separating them. Germline V gene data show CDR1 as SGHTA and CDR2 as FQGNSA.

In this sample, this clonotype turned up many times. The gene calls are TRBV6-6 and TRBJ2-7; D might be TRBD1 (6 bases). This CDR3 is 16 amino acids long. V was pared by 2 bases and J by 4 bases, with 18 bases between. In germline, CDR1 is MNHNY, CDR2 SVGAGI (reference sequence). CDR3 loop: CASSYDKRTVDYEQYF. CDR3 DNA: TGTGCCAGCAGTTACGATAAAAGGACAGTGGATTACGAGCAGTACTTC.

This chain links TRBV11-3 with TRBJ2-1; D unresolved. The CDR3 covers 12 residues. Trimming removed 5 bases from V and 7 bases from J, with 9 bases in between. CDR1 is SGHNT, CDR2 YENEEA, per germline. The CDR3 region is CASSPGWNEQFF. CDR3 DNA: TGTGCCAGCAGCCCCGGGTGGAATGAGCAGTTCTTC.

This clonotype turned up a few times. This chain uses TRBV3-1 with TRBJ2-4, with a weak D call TRBD2 (6 bases). Trimming left V 0 bases short and J 7 bases short, with 16 bases between. Germline V CDR1 and CDR2: LGHDT, YNNKEL (reference sequence). This CDR3 has 16 amino acids. The CDR3 sequence is CASSQELALAGNIQYF. In DNA, the CDR3 is TGTGCCAGCAGCCAAGAATTGGCACTAGCAGGGAACATTCAGTACTTC.

This clonotype was recorded at least ten times. The rearrangement links TRBV12-3 or TRBV12-4 to TRBJ2-5, with 11 positions matching TRBD2. The junction had 6 bases not matched to a gene; V was cut back by 7 bases and J by 2 bases. The CDR3 has 15 residues. The CDR3 nucleotides read TGTGCCAGCATAGGGATAGCGGGGGGGCAAGAGACCCAGTACTTC. Translated, it gives CASIGIAGGQETQYF.

The V call is TRBV7-3, the J call TRBJ2-1; 8 bases map to TRBD1. The V gene's germline CDR1 is SGHTA and CDR2 FQGTGA. V lost 3 bases and J lost 12; bases outside the gene matches: 10. The CDR3 extends over 14 amino acids. The CDR3 here is CASSFETSGQGQFF. The DNA of the CDR3 is TGTGCCAGCAGCTTTGAGACTAGTGGACAGGGGCAGTTCTTC.

This clonotype was seen more than once but under ten times. This chain links TRBV30 with TRBJ2-5; possible D gene TRBD2, 6 bases. Germline loops: CDR1 GTSNPN, CDR2 SVGIG (reference sequence). This CDR3 is 12 amino acids long. V was pared by 8 bases and J by 5 bases, with 15 bases between. The CDR3 reads CAGGEADETQYF. CDR3 in DNA: TGTGCCGGAGGGGAGGCGGATGAGACCCAGTACTTC.

This clonotype was seen just once. The J gene is TRBJ1-5, the V gene TRBV28; TRBD1 matches at 11 bases. This CDR3 has 14 amino acids. Unmatched junction bases numbered 9, after V lost 11 bases and J lost 6 bases. Germline loops: CDR1 MDHEN, CDR2 SYDVKM. CDR3 residues: CARIGTGGFQPQHF. DNA for the CDR3: TGTGCCCGCATTGGGACAGGGGGGTTTCAGCCCCAGCATTTT.

This clonotype was observed many times. The chain carries TRBV7-2 and TRBJ2-5; the match to TRBD2 covers 10 bases. The ends lost 5 bases at V and 5 bases at J; junction bases unmatched: 5. CDR3 length: 14 residues. Germline CDR1 and CDR2: SGHTA and FQGNSA. The CDR3 bases are TGTGCCAGCAGCCGATTGGGACTAGCGGAGACCCAGTACTTC. Residues: CASSRLGLAETQYF.

The sample holds many counts of this clonotype. This rearrangement joins TRBV13 to TRBJ2-7; D is possibly TRBD1 or TRBD2 (5 bases each). The CDR3 has 14 residues. The germline V gene encodes CDR1 PRHDT and CDR2 FYEKMQ (reference sequence). Trimming left V 4 bases short and J 2 bases short, with 12 bases between. CDR3 protein: CASSSGTRAYEQYF. The CDR3 nucleotides are TGTGCCAGCAGCTCCGGGACGCGAGCCTACGAGCAGTACTTC. The full variable domain, completed using reference TRBV13 and TRBJ2-7, is AAGVIQSPRHLIKEKRETATLKCYPIPRHDTVYWYQQGPGQDPQFLISFYEKMQSDKGSIPDRFSAQQFSDYHSELNMSSLELGDSALYFCASSSGTRAYEQYFGPGTRLTVT.